This T cell receptor beta chain came from a study of blood T cell repertoires in COVID-19. As for the study in general: Acute-phase and convalescent COVID-19 samples originated in the United States, Italy and Spain. In each case, the material was cDNA or gDNA derived from T cells, B-cell-depleted T cells, or PBMCs.

Germline loops: CDR1 KGHSH, CDR2 LQKENI. V was clipped by 3 bases and J by 8 bases, with 11 bases between them. The CDR3 consists of 14 residues. Under the authors' procedure: Amplification of reference gene primers provided the estimated nucleated cell counts. Measured with immunoSEQ multiplex PCR; TCRdb has only the in-frame clones, and not every one. That table supplies the V and J calls and clone size; D and trimming were determined from the DNA. Among hundreds of thousands of clones listed, 90% to 95% were seen once. The chain is built from TRBV18 and TRBJ1-6, with D perhaps matching TRBD1 (5 bases). The clonotype originates from a woman between 18 and 29 years old who had recovered from COVID-19. The sample comprised peripheral blood. The CDR3 bases are TGTGCCAGCTCACCTGCAGTAGGGGATTCACCCCTCCACTTT. Its translation is CASSPAVGDSPLHF.